The rows below give T cell receptor beta chains drawn from one sample of a study of shared clonotypes between healthy human individuals. Libraries were prepared by immunoSEQ multiplex PCR; TCRdb keeps only in-frame clonotypes and omits some of them. The sample lists under 2,000,000 clones, about 95% occurring once. The sequenced sample was naive CD8+ T cells sorted from blood. The receptors here all came from a man younger than 35 in good health. CDR3s include the opening cysteine and the closing phenylalanine or tryptophan. The D gene is left open where the match is weak. Only some rows state a clone size, as once, few, many or a class for expanded clones.

abundance,d_gene,j_gene,v_gene,CDR3nt,CDR3aa
-,TRBD1,TRBJ2-1,TRBV6-5,TGTGCCAGCAGTCCGACAGGGGTCACCTACAATGAGCAGTTCTTC,CASSPTGVTYNEQFF
-,TRBD2,TRBJ2-1,TRBV13,TGTGCCAGCAGCTCTACAACGGGACTAGCGGGAAGGGGTAATGAGCAGTTCTTC,CASSSTTGLAGRGNEQFF
once,TRBD2,TRBJ2-3,TRBV5-1,TGCGCCAGCAGCTTGGGGCCTAGCGGGATAACAGATACGCAGTATTTT,CASSLGPSGITDTQYF
-,TRBD2,TRBJ2-7,TRBV6-5,TGTGCCAGCAGTTACACTAGCGGGAGTTACGAGCAGTACTTC,CASSYTSGSYEQYF
-,TRBD2,TRBJ2-2,TRBV6-1,TGTGCCAGCAGTGGACTAGCGGGAGGCGCCGGGGAGCTGTTTTTT,CASSGLAGGAGELFF
-,TRBD1,TRBJ1-2,TRBV28,TGTGCCAGCAGTTCGGGACAGGGGTCAACTGGCTACACCTTC,CASSSGQGSTGYTF
-,-,TRBJ1-2,TRBV7-8,TGTGCCAGCAGCAGGGAGATAGGGTGGGGCTACACCTTC,CASSREIGWGYTF
-,-,TRBJ2-1,TRBV10-2,TGCGCCAGCAGTAAAGACCTGAGCTCCTACAATGAGCAGTTCTTC,CASSKDLSSYNEQFF
-,-,TRBJ1-5,TRBV4-1,TGCGCCAGCAGCCAAGGACTGCTACAGGAGCCCCAGCATTTT,CASSQGLLQEPQHF
-,-,TRBJ2-1,TRBV30,TGTGCCTGGAGTGTCGAGGGGGTTTCCCACAATGAGCAGTTCTTC,CAWSVEGVSHNEQFF
-,-,TRBJ2-5,TRBV10-3,TGTGCCATCCTCTTTAGAGGCCAAGAGACCCAGTACTTC,CAILFRGQETQYF
-,TRBD1,TRBJ1-4,TRBV2,TGTGCCAGCAGGGAACAGGGGGCGGGTGAAAAACTGTTTTTT,CASREQGAGEKLFF
-,-,TRBJ1-2,TRBV5-6,TGTGCCAGCAGCTTGGCTGCTCTCTACGGGGGCTACACCTTC,CASSLAALYGGYTF
-,TRBD2,TRBJ2-7,TRBV11-2,TGTGCCAGCAGCTCGACTAGCACTAGCTCCTACGAGCAGTACTTC,CASSSTSTSSYEQYF
-,TRBD1,TRBJ2-1,TRBV27,TGTGCCAGCAGTTTCCAGACCCCGACAGGGGACGAAAGCTCCTACAATGAGCAGTTCTTC,CASSFQTPTGDESSYNEQFF
-,TRBD2,TRBJ2-7,TRBV6-5,TGTGCCAGCAGTTACTTACCCAGCGGGGCTATCTACGAGCAGTACTTC,CASSYLPSGAIYEQYF
-,-,TRBJ2-7,TRBV27,TGTGCCAGCAGGAGTCCCTCCTACGAGCAGTACTTC,CASRSPSYEQYF
-,-,TRBJ1-1,TRBV27,TGTGCCAGCAGTCCCTCCTACGGACCCACTGAAGCTTTCTTT,CASSPSYGPTEAFF
-,TRBD1,TRBJ2-2,TRBV7-7,TGTGCTAGCAGCTTAAACTCACACAGGGGAGAGAACACCGGGGAGCTGTTTTTT,CASSLNSHRGENTGELFF
-,-,TRBJ2-5,TRBV28,TGTGCCAGCAGTTCCCCCCCCAGGGGACAAGAGACCCAGTACTTC,CASSSPPRGQETQYF
-,-,TRBJ2-1,TRBV11-2,TGTGCCAGCAGCTTATCGCTAGCCGCGAACAATGAGCAGTTCTTC,CASSLSLAANNEQFF
-,-,TRBJ2-7,TRBV5-6,TGTGCCAGCAGCTTTTCTAGTCTCGACGAGCAGTACTTC,CASSFSSLDEQYF
few,-,TRBJ1-1,TRBV4-1,TGCGCCAGCAGCCAATCCGGGATCACTGAAGCTTTCTTT,CASSQSGITEAFF
-,-,TRBJ2-1,TRBV5-1,TGCGCCAGCAGCTTGGCAGAAATACAGAGCTCCTACAATGAGCAGTTCTTC,CASSLAEIQSSYNEQFF
-,TRBD2,TRBJ2-3,TRBV10-3,TGTGCCATCAGTGTGAGGGCGGGAGCGCCCGATACGCAGTATTTT,CAISVRAGAPDTQYF
-,-,TRBJ1-1,TRBV7-9,TGTGCCAGCAGCTTAGCGCTTTGGACTGAAGCTTTCTTT,CASSLALWTEAFF
-,-,TRBJ2-1,TRBV7-6,TGTGCCAGCAGCCCTTTGCATGACAATGAGCAGTTCTTC,CASSPLHDNEQFF
-,TRBD1,TRBJ1-2,TRBV7-9,TGTGCCAGCAGCCGAGGGACAGGGGTCCCCTATGGCTACACCTTC,CASSRGTGVPYGYTF
-,-,TRBJ2-2,TRBV25-1,TGTGCCAGCAGGCTACTTAGAGGAGGGGACACCGGGGAGCTGTTTTTT,CASRLLRGGDTGELFF
-,-,TRBJ1-6,TRBV27,TGTGCCAGCAGTTTTGGCACAGGGAATTCACCCCTCCACTTT,CASSFGTGNSPLHF
-,-,TRBJ2-7,TRBV5-1,TGCGCCAGCAGCGACGGAGGGGGGGACGACGAGCAGTACTTC,CASSDGGGDDEQYF
-,-,TRBJ1-2,TRBV4-1,TGCGCCAGCAGCCAGGAAACAGGTTACCTTTATGGCTACACCTTC,CASSQETGYLYGYTF
-,-,TRBJ1-3,TRBV5-6,TGTGCCAGCAGCCCCGCAGGGAGTGGAAACACCATATATTTT,CASSPAGSGNTIYF
-,-,TRBJ1-1,TRBV6-5,TGTGCCAGCAGCCACCAGGGAGGAATCACTGAAGCTTTCTTT,CASSHQGGITEAFF
once,-,TRBJ1-2,TRBV28,TGTGCCAGCAGTTTAGGACAGTTCGCTAACTATGGCTACACCTTC,CASSLGQFANYGYTF
-,-,TRBJ2-7,TRBV29-1,TGCAGCGTTGAAGGGCAGGGCTACGAGCAGTACTTC,CSVEGQGYEQYF
-,-,TRBJ2-7,TRBV18,TGTGCCAGCTCACCGGCCATGGGGGAAGGATTTTGGGAGCAGTACTTC,CASSPAMGEGFWEQYF
-,TRBD1,TRBJ2-7,TRBV6-6,TGTGCCAGCAACACCGAGGGGGCTTTTTACGAGCAGTACTTC,CASNTEGAFYEQYF
few,-,TRBJ1-6,TRBV25-1,TGTGCCAGCAGTGAATGGGACGACTTT,CASSEWDDF
once,-,TRBJ2-5,TRBV6-5,TGTGCCAGCAGTTACTCATGGGAGACCCAGTACTTC,CASSYSWETQYF
-,TRBD1,TRBJ2-6,TRBV5-1,TGCGCCAGCAGCTTGTTATCAGGGACAGGGGTCTACTCTGGGGCCAACGTCCTGACTTTC,CASSLLSGTGVYSGANVLTF
-,TRBD2,TRBJ2-4,TRBV7-8,TGTGCCAGCAGCCCCCCGGGGGGTGCCAAAAACATTCAGTACTTC,CASSPPGGAKNIQYF
once,-,TRBJ2-7,TRBV19,TGTGCCAGTAGTATAGATCTTGGAGGGGCCTACGAGCAGTACTTC,CASSIDLGGAYEQYF
-,TRBD1,TRBJ2-2,TRBV7-2,TGTGCCACCCCGTCCCGGGACAGGGGGTGGAACACCGGGGAGCTGTTTTTT,CATPSRDRGWNTGELFF
-,-,TRBJ1-1,TRBV5-8,TGTGCCAGCAGCTTCTTTGTGGAGATGAACACTGAAGCTTTCTTT,CASSFFVEMNTEAFF
-,-,TRBJ2-2,TRBV10-2,TGCGCCAGCAGTGAGCACAGCTTAGCGTCCGTCGAGCTGTTTTTT,CASSEHSLASVELFF
-,-,TRBJ2-7,TRBV5-6,TGTGCCAGCAGCTTGGGTGGCGGGGTGAGCTACGAGCAGTACTTC,CASSLGGGVSYEQYF
-,TRBD2,TRBJ2-2,TRBV6-1,TGTGCCAACCGACTAGCGTCGAACACCGGGGAGCTGTTTTTT,CANRLASNTGELFF
-,TRBD2,TRBJ2-7,TRBV30,TGTGCCTGGTTATTCGGGACTAGCGGAGCGGAGTCCTACGAGCAGTACTTC,CAWLFGTSGAESYEQYF
-,-,TRBJ2-5,TRBV7-9,TGTGCCAGCAGCCCCTTTCCCGGAAACCAAGAGACCCAGTACTTC,CASSPFPGNQETQYF
-,-,TRBJ2-1,TRBV2,TGTGCCAGCAGTGAAGCGGGAGAGCGTTACAATGAGCAGTTCTTC,CASSEAGERYNEQFF
-,-,TRBJ2-3,TRBV27,TGTGCCAGCAGTTTATACATGGTCGGAGATACGCAGTATTTT,CASSLYMVGDTQYF
-,-,TRBJ2-7,TRBV28,TGTGCCAACATCTACGAGCAGTACTTC,CANIYEQYF
-,TRBD2,TRBJ2-1,TRBV13,TGTGCCAGCAGCCCGGGACTAGCCGCTGGCAATGAGCAGTTCTTC,CASSPGLAAGNEQFF
-,TRBD2,TRBJ2-2,TRBV13,TGTGCCAGCAGCCCTAGCGGGAGCCTCTTCTCCGGGGAGCTGTTTTTT,CASSPSGSLFSGELFF
-,-,TRBJ2-3,TRBV9,TGTGCCAGCAGCGTAGAAGGGCAGTACACAGATACGCAGTATTTT,CASSVEGQYTDTQYF
-,TRBD1,TRBJ1-2,TRBV6-5,TGTGCCAGCAGAACCGGGACAGGGTATGGCTACACCTTC,CASRTGTGYGYTF